The rows below give T cell receptor beta chains drawn from one sample of a study of blood T cell repertoires in COVID-19. Using immunoSEQ multiplex PCR, the repertoire was profiled, and TCRdb retains in-frame clones only, with some absent. The sample has more than 250,000 clones; approximately 88% are singletons. Sequenced input: PBMCs or T cells enriched from blood (not recorded which). These receptors all come from a woman aged 40 to 50 with acute COVID-19. CDR3s include the opening cysteine and the closing phenylalanine or tryptophan. Fields, in order: clone size, V gene, D gene, J gene, CDR3 DNA, CDR3 protein. The D gene is left open where the match is weak. The size field is filled for only some rows; it gives once, few, many or a size class.

.	TRBV9	.	TRBJ1-1	TGTGCCAGCAGCGTAGCTATAAAGAACACTGAAGCTTTCTTT	CASSVAIKNTEAFF
.	TRBV6-5	.	TRBJ1-4	TGTGCCAGCAGTTACAGGGGAGGAGAAAAACTGTTTTTT	CASSYRGGEKLFF
.	TRBV19	TRBD1	TRBJ1-1	TGTGCCAGTAGTATGTGGGACAGGGGCACTGAAGCTTTCTTT	CASSMWDRGTEAFF
.	TRBV24-1	TRBD2	TRBJ2-1	TGTGCCACCAGTGCCGGTCCCGGGACTAGCGTTGGTGAGCAGTTCTTC	CATSAGPGTSVGEQFF
.	TRBV15	.	TRBJ1-2	TGTGCCACCTCCGCGGCTGCAGCCAAAAACTATGGCTACACCTTC	CATSAAAAKNYGYTF
.	TRBV28	TRBD2	TRBJ2-3	TGTGCCAGCAGTTTAACGCTAGCGGGAATGGATACGCAGTATTTT	CASSLTLAGMDTQYF
.	TRBV9	TRBD1	TRBJ1-3	TGTGCCAGCAGCGTAGTGGGACAGGCCTTCTCTGGAAACACCATATATTTT	CASSVVGQAFSGNTIYF
.	TRBV15	.	TRBJ1-4	TGTGCCACCACCCTCCCAGGTAACCGGGAAAAACTGTTTTTT	CATTLPGNREKLFF
.	TRBV27	.	TRBJ1-5	TGTGCCAGCAGTTCACCAGGGTTTTCGGGTCAGCCCCAGCATTTT	CASSSPGFSGQPQHF
.	TRBV3-1/TRBV3-2	TRBD1	TRBJ1-4	TGTGCCAGCAGCCCCATCGGTGGGACAGATAATGAAAAACTGTTTTTT	CASSPIGGTDNEKLFF
.	TRBV28	.	TRBJ1-5	TGTGCCAGCAGTTTCGGGGACTATAGCAATCAGCCCCAGCATTTT	CASSFGDYSNQPQHF
.	TRBV27	.	TRBJ1-2	TGTGCCAGCAGACCGGGGGGAGCTAACTATGGCTACACCTTC	CASRPGGANYGYTF
.	TRBV7-8	TRBD1	TRBJ2-5	TGTGCCAGCAGCTTAGGGGGCAGGGGGGAGACCCAGTACTTC	CASSLGGRGETQYF
.	TRBV9	.	TRBJ2-2	TGTGCCAGCAGCGTAGGCGGCAGGGGTGCCGGGGAGCTGTTTTTT	CASSVGGRGAGELFF
.	TRBV5-7	TRBD1	TRBJ2-7	TGTGCCAGCAGCTTGGAGGACAGGGGGTACGAGCAGTACTTC	CASSLEDRGYEQYF
.	TRBV6-2/TRBV6-3	.	TRBJ1-3	TGTGCCACCAGTCCGGGACACCTCGGAAACACCATATATTTT	CATSPGHLGNTIYF
.	TRBV7-2	.	TRBJ1-5	TGTGCCAGCAGCCTCCTGGACACCAATCAGCCCCAGCATTTT	CASSLLDTNQPQHF
.	TRBV5-1	.	TRBJ2-1	TGCGCCAGCAGGGTTTTATCAGGGTCCTACAATGAGCAGTTCTTC	CASRVLSGSYNEQFF
.	TRBV18	.	TRBJ2-1	TGTGCCAGCTCACCACCGGGAGTGCCGGGCAATGAGCAGTTCTTC	CASSPPGVPGNEQFF
.	TRBV5-6	TRBD2	TRBJ2-3	TGTGCCAGCAGCCCGGCCTTACTAGCGGGAGGGCCGGGTACGCAGTATTTT	CASSPALLAGGPGTQYF
.	TRBV24-1	TRBD1	TRBJ2-2	TGTGCCACCAGTGATCCCAGGGGGCAGTACACCGGGGAGCTGTTTTTT	CATSDPRGQYTGELFF
.	TRBV19	TRBD2	TRBJ2-3	TGTGCCAGTAGTACCCCCTACGGACTCCAAACTAGCGGGAGGGCCGCTGATACGCAGTATTTT	CASSTPYGLQTSGRAADTQYF
.	TRBV7-9	TRBD2	TRBJ2-2	TGTGCCAGCAGCCCCCAAGGGACTAGCGGGAGAGTCGGGGAGCTGTTTTTT	CASSPQGTSGRVGELFF
once	TRBV2	.	TRBJ1-5	TGTGCCAGCAGTGATTATCGGGGAGATCAGCCCCAGCATTTT	CASSDYRGDQPQHF
.	TRBV13	.	TRBJ2-3	TGTGCCAGCAGCTCCCCCGCGGGGGCGCCTGCAGATACGCAGTATTTT	CASSSPAGAPADTQYF
.	TRBV5-1	TRBD1	TRBJ1-6	TGCGCCAGCGCTACGGGACAGGGTTTTTCCCTCCACTTT	CASATGQGFSLHF
.	TRBV5-1	TRBD1	TRBJ1-2	TGCGCCAGCAGCTTGGAATCTTCCGGGACAGCCTTCAGCTACACCTTC	CASSLESSGTAFSYTF
.	TRBV24-1	.	TRBJ2-2	TGTGCCACCAGTGATTACGGGGGCACCGGGGAGCTGTTTTTT	CATSDYGGTGELFF
.	TRBV4-1	.	TRBJ2-3	TGCGCCAGCAGCCAACCCACTAGGACAGATACGCAGTATTTT	CASSQPTRTDTQYF
.	TRBV28	.	TRBJ1-5	TGTGCCAGCAGCGTGGGGCGTCAGGGTGGTCAGCCCCAGCATTTT	CASSVGRQGGQPQHF
.	TRBV24-1	TRBD2	TRBJ2-2	TGTGCCACCACGGGGCGGGAGTACACCGGGGAGCTGTTTTTT	CATTGREYTGELFF
.	TRBV24-1	.	TRBJ1-4	TGTGCCACCAGCCATTCCGGGACTGCGAATGAAAAACTGTTTTTT	CATSHSGTANEKLFF
once	TRBV5-1	.	TRBJ1-1	TGCGCCAGCAGCCTTGAATCGGGGGAAGCTTTCTTT	CASSLESGEAFF
.	TRBV7-9	TRBD2	TRBJ2-1	TGTGCCAGCAGCTTTAAGCCCGGCCTCGGGAGGTCCTACAATGAGCAGTTCTTC	CASSFKPGLGRSYNEQFF
.	TRBV6-5	.	TRBJ1-4	TGTGCCAGCAGTTACTCATGGGGCGAAAAACTGTTTTTT	CASSYSWGEKLFF
.	TRBV5-6	.	TRBJ1-1	TGTGCCAGCAGCTTGGTGGTGGGGCACACTGAAGCTTTCTTT	CASSLVVGHTEAFF
.	TRBV30	.	TRBJ1-5	TGTGCCTGGAGTCACGACAGGAATCAGCCCCAGCATTTT	CAWSHDRNQPQHF
.	TRBV5-8	TRBD2	TRBJ2-3	TGTGCCAGCAGCTTGGCATATAGCGGGAGCTCCTGGACAGATACGCAGTATTTT	CASSLAYSGSSWTDTQYF
.	TRBV30	TRBD1	TRBJ1-4	TGTGCCTGGACCCGACAGGGGGCTGAAGAAAAACTGTTTTTT	CAWTRQGAEEKLFF
few	TRBV12-1	.	TRBJ2-1	TGTGCCAGCAGCTCCGGACTAGCGGATTACAATGAGCAGTTCTTC	CASSSGLADYNEQFF
few	TRBV16	.	TRBJ2-1	TGTGCCAGCAGCCTGGACAGCTACAATGAGCAGTTCTTC	CASSLDSYNEQFF
.	TRBV20-1	.	TRBJ1-2	TGCAGTGCTAGACCTCTTAGACAGGATACCTTC	CSARPLRQDTF
.	TRBV14	TRBD1	TRBJ2-5	TGTGCCAGCAGCCAAAAGGGGGACAGGAGATACCAAGAGACCCAGTACTTC	CASSQKGDRRYQETQYF
.	TRBV5-1	TRBD1	TRBJ1-5	TGCGCCAGCAGCTTGAATGGACAGGACTATCAGCCCCAGCATTTT	CASSLNGQDYQPQHF
.	TRBV9	.	TRBJ1-6	TGTGCCAGCAGCGTAGGGGGGACTGAGTATAATTCACCCCTCCACTTT	CASSVGGTEYNSPLHF
.	TRBV19	TRBD2	TRBJ2-3	TGTGCCAGTAGGTTTATACCTCCGGGACTAGCGACTTGGAGCACAGATACGCAGTATTTT	CASRFIPPGLATWSTDTQYF
.	TRBV28	.	TRBJ1-3	TGTGCCAGCAGTTCACCAGGGGCGGCGGGAAACACCATATATTTT	CASSSPGAAGNTIYF
.	TRBV28	TRBD1	TRBJ1-6	TGTGCCAGCAGGGGGACAGGGAGTTATTCGGGTTCACCCCTCCACTTT	CASRGTGSYSGSPLHF
few	TRBV5-4	TRBD1	TRBJ1-1	TGTGCCAGCAGCTGGGGACAGGGGGACACTGAAGCTTTCTTT	CASSWGQGDTEAFF
.	TRBV19	.	TRBJ1-3	TGTGCCACCCCTGCGGTCGGAGAAACACGGCACTCTGGAAACACCATATATTTT	CATPAVGETRHSGNTIYF
.	TRBV6-9	TRBD2	TRBJ2-1	TGTGCCAGCAGTTATTTCGGGACTAGCGGGAATGAGCAGTTCTTC	CASSYFGTSGNEQFF
.	TRBV5-1	.	TRBJ2-3	TGCGCCAGCAGAGACGTACAGGGCACAGATACGCAGTATTTT	CASRDVQGTDTQYF
.	TRBV25-1	.	TRBJ1-6	TGTGCCAGCAGGGGGGGGGTACAGGGTAATTCACCCCTCCACTTT	CASRGGVQGNSPLHF
once	TRBV19	.	TRBJ1-5	TGTGCCAGTAGCCACCTAGGGGGGAGGGATCAGCCCCAGCATTTT	CASSHLGGRDQPQHF